Reported below is one T cell receptor beta chain. Its antigen is not identified. This specimen comes from a study of blood T cells in healthy people across ages. Study-wide results and caveats: Unsorted PBMC material precluded a definitive naive versus antigen-experienced comparison.

Per the germline V gene, CDR1 is DFQATT and CDR2 is SNEGSKA (reference sequence). V was pared by 4 bases and J by 4 bases, with 13 bases between. The CDR3 loop spans 13 amino acids. It was with a sample-barcoded 5' primer and a J-beta primer mix that a second PCR of roughly 6 to 12 cycles was run. Each cDNA was tagged by a template-switch adaptor containing 12 random nucleotides. TCRdb reprocessed the 5' RACE reads with MiXCR, giving one entry per CDR3 protein. The top ten clones hold around 15% of a sample with approximately 940,000 distinct CDR3 sequences, roughly 50% of them seen once. Donors each provided roughly 10 milliliters of peripheral blood.

This receptor was identified in a man aged 30 to 39 in good health. Sequencing was done on a sample of blood. The chain links TRBV20-1 to TRBJ1-1, with D perhaps TRBD1 (6 bases). The CDR3 is CSATPQGVTEAFF. DNA of the CDR3: TGCAGTGCTACCCCACAGGGTGTCACTGAAGCTTTCTTT.